The source of this T cell receptor beta chain is a study of OX40 agonist ivuxolimab in advanced cancers. Study summary: People in dose escalation had one of these cancers: hepatocellular carcinoma, melanoma, renal cell or head and neck cancer.

Findings and caveats of the study: Partly responding patients at 0.1-3.0 mg/kg showed some of the smallest clonal expansion. In the 0.1 to 3.0 mg/kg range, CD4+ and CD8+ blood T cells had expanded clonally by week 6.

The V gene's germline CDR1 is SGHNT and CDR2 YYREEE (reference sequence). V lost 5 bases to trimming and J lost 2 bases, with 15 bases between them. There are 15 residues in the CDR3. Data came from immunoSEQ multiplex PCR; TCRdb stores just in-frame clones and leaves some out. The sample holds fewer than 65,000 clones, 88% seen once. This clone was recorded once. What it binds is unknown. This clonotype originated in an adult with an advanced solid tumor such as melanoma, head and neck, liver or kidney cancer. This specimen was CD4+ or CD8+ T cells sorted from blood, taken in a trial of the OX40 agonist ivuxolimab. The rearrangement links TRBV5-4 to TRBJ2-3; D is possibly TRBD1 (6 bases). CDR3 amino acids: CASRKRQETTDTQYF. The DNA of the CDR3 is TGTGCCAGCAGAAAAAGACAGGAGACCACAGATACGCAGTATTTT.